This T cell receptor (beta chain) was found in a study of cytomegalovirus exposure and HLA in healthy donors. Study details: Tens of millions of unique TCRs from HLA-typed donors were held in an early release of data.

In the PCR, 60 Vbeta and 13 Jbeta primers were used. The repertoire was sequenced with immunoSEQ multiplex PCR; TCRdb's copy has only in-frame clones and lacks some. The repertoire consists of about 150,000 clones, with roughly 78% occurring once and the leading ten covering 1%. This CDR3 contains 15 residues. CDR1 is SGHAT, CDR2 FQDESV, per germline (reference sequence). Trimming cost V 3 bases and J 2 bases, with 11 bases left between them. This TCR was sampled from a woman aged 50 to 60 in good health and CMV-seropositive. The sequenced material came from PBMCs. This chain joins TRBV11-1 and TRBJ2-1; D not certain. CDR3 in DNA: TGTGCCAGCAGCTTCGGCAGGCAGGCCTACAATGAGCAGTTCTTC. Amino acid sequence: CASSFGRQAYNEQFF.